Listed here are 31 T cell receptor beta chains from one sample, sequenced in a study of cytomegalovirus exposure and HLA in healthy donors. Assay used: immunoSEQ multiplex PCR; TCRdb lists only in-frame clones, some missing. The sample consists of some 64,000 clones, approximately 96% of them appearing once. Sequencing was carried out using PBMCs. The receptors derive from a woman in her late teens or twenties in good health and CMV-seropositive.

CDR3 DNA: TGTGCCAGCAGCCAAGTACAGGGCTACGAGCAGTACTTC. Protein product: CASSQVQGYEQYF. V and J are TRBV14 and TRBJ2-7; D is possibly TRBD1 (6 bases). The CDR3 contains 13 residues. In germline, CDR1 is SGHDN, CDR2 FVKESK. V lost 1 base and J 3 bases, leaving 7 bases between the germline ends.

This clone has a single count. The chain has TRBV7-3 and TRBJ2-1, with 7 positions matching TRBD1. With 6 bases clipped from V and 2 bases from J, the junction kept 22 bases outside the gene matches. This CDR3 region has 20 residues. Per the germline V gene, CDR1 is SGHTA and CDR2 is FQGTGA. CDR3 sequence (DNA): TGTGCCAGCAGGGTTAAGGTGGGCGCAAGAGGGGGCAACGCCTACAATGAGCAGTTCTTC. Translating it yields CASRVKVGARGGNAYNEQFF.

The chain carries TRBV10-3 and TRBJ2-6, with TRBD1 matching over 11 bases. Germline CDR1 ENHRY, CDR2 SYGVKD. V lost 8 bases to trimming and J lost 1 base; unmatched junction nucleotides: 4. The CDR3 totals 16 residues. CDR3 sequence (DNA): TGTGCCATCCGGACAGGGGGCAGATCTGGGGCCAACGTCCTGACTTTC. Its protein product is CAIRTGGRSGANVLTF.

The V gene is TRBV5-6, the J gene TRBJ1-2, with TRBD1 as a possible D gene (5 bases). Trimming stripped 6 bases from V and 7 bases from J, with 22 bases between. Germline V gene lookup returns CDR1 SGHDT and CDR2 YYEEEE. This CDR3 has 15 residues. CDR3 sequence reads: CASTPFRGVEGGYTF. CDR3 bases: TGTGCCAGCACCCCCTTTCGGGGGGTTGAGGGTGGCTACACCTTC.

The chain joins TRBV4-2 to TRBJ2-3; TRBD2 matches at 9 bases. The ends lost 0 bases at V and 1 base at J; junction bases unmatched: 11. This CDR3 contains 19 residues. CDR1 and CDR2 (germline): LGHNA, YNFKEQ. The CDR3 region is CASSQDRGSLAGRTDTQYF. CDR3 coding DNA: TGTGCCAGCAGCCAAGATAGGGGCTCGCTAGCGGGGCGCACAGATACGCAGTATTTT.

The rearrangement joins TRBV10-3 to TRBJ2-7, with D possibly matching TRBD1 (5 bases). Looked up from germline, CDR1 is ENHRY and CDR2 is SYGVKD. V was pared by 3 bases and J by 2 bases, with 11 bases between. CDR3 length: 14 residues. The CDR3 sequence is CAISDRVKTYEQYF. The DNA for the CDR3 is TGTGCCATCAGTGACAGGGTCAAGACCTACGAGCAGTACTTC.

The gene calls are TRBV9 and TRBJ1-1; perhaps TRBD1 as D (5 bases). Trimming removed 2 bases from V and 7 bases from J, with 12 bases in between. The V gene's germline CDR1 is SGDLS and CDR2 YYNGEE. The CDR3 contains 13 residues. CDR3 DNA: TGTGCCAGCAGCGTCTGGCAGGGCAGTGAAGCTTTCTTT. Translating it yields CASSVWQGSEAFF.

CDR3 in amino acids: CASSLFSGDDNEQFF. The CDR3 nucleotides are TGTGCCAGCAGTTTATTTAGCGGGGACGACAATGAGCAGTTCTTC. This chain links TRBV28 with TRBJ2-1, with TRBD2 matching over 8 bases. CDR1 MDHEN and CDR2 SYDVKM come from the germline V gene. This CDR3 comprises 15 residues. With V trimmed by 1 base and J by 5 bases, 4 bases remained unmatched. Together with reference TRBV28 and TRBJ2-1, the CDR3 gives the full variable domain: DVKVTQSSRYLVKRTGEKVFLECVQDMDHENMFWYRQDPGLGLRLIYFSYDVKMKEKGDIPEGYSVSREKKERFSLILESASTNQTSMYLCASSLFSGDDNEQFFGPGTRLTVL.

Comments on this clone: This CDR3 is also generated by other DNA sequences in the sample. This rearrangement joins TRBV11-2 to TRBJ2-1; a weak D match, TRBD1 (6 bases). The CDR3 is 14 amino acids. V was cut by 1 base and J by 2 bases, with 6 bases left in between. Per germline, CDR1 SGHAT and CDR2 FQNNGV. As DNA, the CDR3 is TGTGCCAGCAGCTTAGCAGGGGCCTACAATGAGCAGTTCTTC. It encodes CASSLAGAYNEQFF.

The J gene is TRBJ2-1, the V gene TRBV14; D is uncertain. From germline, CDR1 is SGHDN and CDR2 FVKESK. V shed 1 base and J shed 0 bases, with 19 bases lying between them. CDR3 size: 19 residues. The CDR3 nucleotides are TGTGCCAGCAGCCAAGGTTCGCTCGGGTGGCGGAGCTCCTACAATGAGCAGTTCTTC. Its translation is CASSQGSLGWRSSYNEQFF.

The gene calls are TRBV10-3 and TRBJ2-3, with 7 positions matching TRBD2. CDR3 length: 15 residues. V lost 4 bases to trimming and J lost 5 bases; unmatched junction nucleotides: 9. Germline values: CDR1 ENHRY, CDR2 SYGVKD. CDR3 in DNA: TGTGCCATCAGTGTTACCGGGACGGGGGGAGATACGCAGTATTTT. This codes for CAISVTGTGGDTQYF.

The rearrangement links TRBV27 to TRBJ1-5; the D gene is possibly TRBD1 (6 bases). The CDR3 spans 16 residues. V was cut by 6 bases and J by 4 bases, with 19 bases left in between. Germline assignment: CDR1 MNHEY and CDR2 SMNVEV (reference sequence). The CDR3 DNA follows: TGTGCCAGCAGAGGTGCAGGGGAAAGGAAAAATCAGCCCCAGCATTTT. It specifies CASRGAGERKNQPQHF.

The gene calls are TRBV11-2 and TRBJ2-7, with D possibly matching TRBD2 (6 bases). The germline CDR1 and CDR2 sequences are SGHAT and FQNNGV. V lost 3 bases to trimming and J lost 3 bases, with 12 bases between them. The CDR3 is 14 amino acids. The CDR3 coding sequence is TGTGCCAGCAGCTTGCTTTCTAGCGTCTACGAGCAGTACTTC. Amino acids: CASSLLSSVYEQYF.

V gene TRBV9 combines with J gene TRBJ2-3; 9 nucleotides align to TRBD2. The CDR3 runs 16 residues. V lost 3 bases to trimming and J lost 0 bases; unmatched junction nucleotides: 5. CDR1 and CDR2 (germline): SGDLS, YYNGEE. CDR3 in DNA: TGTGCCAGCAGCGGAACTAGCGGGCTTAGCACAGATACGCAGTATTTT. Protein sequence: CASSGTSGLSTDTQYF.

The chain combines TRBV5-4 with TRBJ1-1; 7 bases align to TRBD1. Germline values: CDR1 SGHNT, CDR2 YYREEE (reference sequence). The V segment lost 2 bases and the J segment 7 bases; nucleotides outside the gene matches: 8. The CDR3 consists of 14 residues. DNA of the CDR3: TGTGCCAGCAGCTTTGGGGGGACAGACTATGAAGCTTTCTTT. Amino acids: CASSFGGTDYEAFF.

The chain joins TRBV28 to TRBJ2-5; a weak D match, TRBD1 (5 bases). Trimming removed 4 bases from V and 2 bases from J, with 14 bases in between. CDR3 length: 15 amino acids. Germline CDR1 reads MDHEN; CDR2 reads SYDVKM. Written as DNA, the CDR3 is TGTGCCAGCAGTTCCCCAGGACACCTACAAGAGACCCAGTACTTC. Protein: CASSSPGHLQETQYF.

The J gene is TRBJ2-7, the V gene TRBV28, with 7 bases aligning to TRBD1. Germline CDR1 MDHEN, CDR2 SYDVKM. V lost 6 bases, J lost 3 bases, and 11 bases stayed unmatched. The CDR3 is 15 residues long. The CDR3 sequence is CASSPPQTGIYEQYF. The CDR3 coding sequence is TGTGCCAGCAGCCCGCCACAGACAGGGATCTACGAGCAGTACTTC.

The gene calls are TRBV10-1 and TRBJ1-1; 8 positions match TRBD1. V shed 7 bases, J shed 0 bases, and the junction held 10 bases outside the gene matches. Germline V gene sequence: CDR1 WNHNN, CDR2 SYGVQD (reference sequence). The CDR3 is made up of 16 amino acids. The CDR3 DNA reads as TGCGCCAGCATACGGACAGGGCTTAACCTGAACACTGAAGCTTTCTTT. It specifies CASIRTGLNLNTEAFF.

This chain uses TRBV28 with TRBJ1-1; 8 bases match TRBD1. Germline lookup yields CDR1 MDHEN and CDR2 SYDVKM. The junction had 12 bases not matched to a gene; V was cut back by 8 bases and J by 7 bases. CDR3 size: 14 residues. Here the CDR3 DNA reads TGTGCCAGCCGAACACAGGGGGGTAGAGTTGAAGCTTTCTTT. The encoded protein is CASRTQGGRVEAFF.

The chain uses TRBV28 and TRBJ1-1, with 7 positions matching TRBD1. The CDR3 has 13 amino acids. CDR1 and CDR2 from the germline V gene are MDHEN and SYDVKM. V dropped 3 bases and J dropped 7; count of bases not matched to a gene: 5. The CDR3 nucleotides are TGTGCCAGCAGTTTCCGAGGGGGCTTTGAAGCTTTCTTT. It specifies CASSFRGGFEAFF.

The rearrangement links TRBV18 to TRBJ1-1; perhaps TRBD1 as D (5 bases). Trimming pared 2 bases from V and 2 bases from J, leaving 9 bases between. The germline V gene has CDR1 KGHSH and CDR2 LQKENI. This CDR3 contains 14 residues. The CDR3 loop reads CASSPSRDNTEAFF. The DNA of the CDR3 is TGTGCCAGCTCACCATCCAGGGATAACACTGAAGCTTTCTTT.

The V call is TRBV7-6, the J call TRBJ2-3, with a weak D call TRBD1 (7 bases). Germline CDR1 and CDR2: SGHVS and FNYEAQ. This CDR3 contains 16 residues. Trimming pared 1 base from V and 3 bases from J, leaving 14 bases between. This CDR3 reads CASSLGGGTETDTQYF. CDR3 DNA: TGTGCCAGCAGCTTAGGAGGCGGGACAGAAACAGATACGCAGTATTTT.

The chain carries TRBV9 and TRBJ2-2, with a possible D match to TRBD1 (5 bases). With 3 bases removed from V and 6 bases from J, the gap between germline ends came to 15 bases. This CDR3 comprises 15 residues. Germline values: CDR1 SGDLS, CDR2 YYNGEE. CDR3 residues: CASSATGLGSGELFF. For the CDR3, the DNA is TGTGCCAGCAGCGCTACAGGATTAGGGTCCGGGGAGCTGTTTTTT.

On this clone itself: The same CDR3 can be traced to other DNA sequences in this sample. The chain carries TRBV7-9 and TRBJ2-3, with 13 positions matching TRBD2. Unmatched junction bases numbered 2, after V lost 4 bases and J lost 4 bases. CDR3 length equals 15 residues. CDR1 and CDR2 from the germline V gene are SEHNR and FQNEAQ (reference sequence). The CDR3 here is CASSSGLAGADTQYF. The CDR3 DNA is TGTGCCAGCAGCTCCGGACTAGCGGGAGCAGATACGCAGTATTTT.

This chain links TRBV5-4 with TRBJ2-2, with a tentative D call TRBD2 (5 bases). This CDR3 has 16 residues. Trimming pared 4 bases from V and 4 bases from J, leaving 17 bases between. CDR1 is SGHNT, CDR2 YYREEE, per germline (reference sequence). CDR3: CASSRRSGKGTGELFF. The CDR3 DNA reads TGTGCCAGCAGCCGAAGAAGCGGCAAGGGCACCGGGGAGCTGTTTTTT.

For the CDR3, the DNA is TGTGCCACCAGCAGAGATGCGGGGAGGGAAGCTTTCTTT. Translating gives CATSRDAGREAFF. This chain joins TRBV15 and TRBJ1-1; D gene uncertain. The CDR3 runs to 13 residues. CDR1 and CDR2 (germline): LNHNV, YYDKDF (reference sequence). V lost 0 bases and J 8 bases, leaving 10 bases between the germline ends. Looking up the rest from reference TRBV15 and TRBJ1-1 gives the full variable domain: DAMVIQNPRYQVTQFGKPVTLSCSQTLNHNVMYWYQQKSSQAPKLLFHYYDKDFNNEADTPDNFQSRRPNTSFCFLDIRSPGLGDTAMYLCATSRDAGREAFFGQGTRLTVV.

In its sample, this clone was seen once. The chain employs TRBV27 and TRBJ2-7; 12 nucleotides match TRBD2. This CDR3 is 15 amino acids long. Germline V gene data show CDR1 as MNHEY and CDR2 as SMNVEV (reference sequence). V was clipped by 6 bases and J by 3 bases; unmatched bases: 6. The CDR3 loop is CASSPRTSGVYEQYF. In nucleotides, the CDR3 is TGTGCCAGCAGCCCTCGGACTAGCGGGGTCTACGAGCAGTACTTC.

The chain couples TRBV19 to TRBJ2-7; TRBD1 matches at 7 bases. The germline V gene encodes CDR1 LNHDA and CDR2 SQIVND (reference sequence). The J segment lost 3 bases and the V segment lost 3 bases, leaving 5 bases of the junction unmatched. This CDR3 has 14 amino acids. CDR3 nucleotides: TGTGCCAGTAGTATTAAGGGGGCCAACTACGAGCAGTACTTC. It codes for CASSIKGANYEQYF.

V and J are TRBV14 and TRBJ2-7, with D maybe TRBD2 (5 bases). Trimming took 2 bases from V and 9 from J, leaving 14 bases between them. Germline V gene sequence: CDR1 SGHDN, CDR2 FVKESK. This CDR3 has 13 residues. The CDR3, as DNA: TGTGCCAGCAGCCAACTCTCCATCGGGGTGCAGTACTTC. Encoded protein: CASSQLSIGVQYF.

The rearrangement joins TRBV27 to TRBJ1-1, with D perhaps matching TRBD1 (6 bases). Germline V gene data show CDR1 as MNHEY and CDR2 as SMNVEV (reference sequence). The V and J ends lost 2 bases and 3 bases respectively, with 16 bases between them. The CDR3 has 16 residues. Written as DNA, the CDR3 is TGTGCCAGCAGTTTACGGCGGGGGCGCCCCGACACTGAAGCTTTCTTT. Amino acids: CASSLRRGRPDTEAFF.

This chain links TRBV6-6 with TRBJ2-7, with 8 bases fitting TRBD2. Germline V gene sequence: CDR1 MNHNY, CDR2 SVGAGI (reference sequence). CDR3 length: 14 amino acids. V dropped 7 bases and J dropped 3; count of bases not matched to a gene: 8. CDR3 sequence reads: CASTILADNYEQYF. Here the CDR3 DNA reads TGTGCCAGCACGATACTAGCGGACAACTACGAGCAGTACTTC.